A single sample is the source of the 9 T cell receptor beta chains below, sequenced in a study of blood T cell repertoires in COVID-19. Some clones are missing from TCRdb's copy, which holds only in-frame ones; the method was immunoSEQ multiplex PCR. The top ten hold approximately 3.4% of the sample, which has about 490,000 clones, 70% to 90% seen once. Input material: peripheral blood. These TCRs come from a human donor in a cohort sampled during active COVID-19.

The CDR3 region has the DNA TGTGCCAGCAGTTACTTTGGCAGGGCAGACAATCAGCCCCAGCATTTT. Translation: CASSYFGRADNQPQHF. The rearrangement links TRBV6-5 to TRBJ1-5; D possibly corresponds to TRBD1 (5 bases). This CDR3 is 16 amino acids long. V lost 1 base, J lost 3 bases, and 13 bases lay in between. Germline lookup yields CDR1 MNHEY and CDR2 SVGAGI.

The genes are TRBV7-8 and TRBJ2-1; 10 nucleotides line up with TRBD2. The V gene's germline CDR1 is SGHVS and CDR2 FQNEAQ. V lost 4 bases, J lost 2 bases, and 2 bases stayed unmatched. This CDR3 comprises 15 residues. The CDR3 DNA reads TGTGCCAGCAGCTGGACTAGCGGACCCTACAATGAGCAGTTCTTC. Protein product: CASSWTSGPYNEQFF.

Here the CDR3 reads CAARARGQSAEAFF. CDR3 bases: TGTGCCGCTCGCGCGAGGGGACAAAGTGCTGAAGCTTTCTTT. The chain has TRBV27 and TRBJ1-1, with D perhaps matching TRBD1 (6 bases). Germline CDR1 and CDR2: MNHEY and SMNVEV (reference sequence). The V gene lost 11 bases and the J gene lost 6 bases, with 22 bases spanning the gap. The CDR3 contains 14 residues.

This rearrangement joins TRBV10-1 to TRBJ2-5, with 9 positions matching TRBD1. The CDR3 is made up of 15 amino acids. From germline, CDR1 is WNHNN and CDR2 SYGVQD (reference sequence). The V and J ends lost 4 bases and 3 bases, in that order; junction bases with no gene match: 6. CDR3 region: CASSVSGTGKETQYF. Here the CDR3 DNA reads TGCGCCAGCAGTGTTTCCGGGACAGGGAAAGAGACCCAGTACTTC.

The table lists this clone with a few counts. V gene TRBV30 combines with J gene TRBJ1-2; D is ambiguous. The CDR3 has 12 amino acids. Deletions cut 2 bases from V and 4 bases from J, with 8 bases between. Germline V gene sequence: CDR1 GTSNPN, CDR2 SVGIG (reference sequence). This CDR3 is CAWSTQPYGYTF. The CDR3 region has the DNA TGTGCCTGGAGTACACAGCCCTATGGCTACACCTTC.

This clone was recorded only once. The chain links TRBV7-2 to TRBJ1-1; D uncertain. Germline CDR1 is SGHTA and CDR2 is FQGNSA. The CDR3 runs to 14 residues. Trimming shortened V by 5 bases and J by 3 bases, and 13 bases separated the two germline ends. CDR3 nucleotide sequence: TGTGCCAGCAGCGTTTCGGGTCTTTACACTGAAGCTTTCTTT. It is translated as CASSVSGLYTEAFF.

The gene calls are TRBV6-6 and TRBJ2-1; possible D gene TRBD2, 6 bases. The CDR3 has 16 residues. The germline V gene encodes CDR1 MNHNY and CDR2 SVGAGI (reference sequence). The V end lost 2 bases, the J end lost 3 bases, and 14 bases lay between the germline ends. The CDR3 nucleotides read TGTGCCAGCAGTTACGAGGCGGGACTCGGCTACAATGAGCAGTTCTTC. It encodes CASSYEAGLGYNEQFF.

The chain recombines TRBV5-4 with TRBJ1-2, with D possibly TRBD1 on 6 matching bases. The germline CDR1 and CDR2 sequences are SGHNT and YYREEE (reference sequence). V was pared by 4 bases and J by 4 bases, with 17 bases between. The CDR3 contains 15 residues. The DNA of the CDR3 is TGTGCCAGCAGCCTGGACCCAGGGGTTGGCTATGGCTACACCTTC. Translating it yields CASSLDPGVGYGYTF.

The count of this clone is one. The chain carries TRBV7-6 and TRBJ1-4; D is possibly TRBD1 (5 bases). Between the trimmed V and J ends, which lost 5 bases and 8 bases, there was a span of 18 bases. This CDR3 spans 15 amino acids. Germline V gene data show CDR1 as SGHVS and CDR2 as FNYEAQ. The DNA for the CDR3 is TGTGCCAGCAGCCTAAGGGGCACAGAGTGGGAAAAACTGTTTTTT. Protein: CASSLRGTEWEKLFF.